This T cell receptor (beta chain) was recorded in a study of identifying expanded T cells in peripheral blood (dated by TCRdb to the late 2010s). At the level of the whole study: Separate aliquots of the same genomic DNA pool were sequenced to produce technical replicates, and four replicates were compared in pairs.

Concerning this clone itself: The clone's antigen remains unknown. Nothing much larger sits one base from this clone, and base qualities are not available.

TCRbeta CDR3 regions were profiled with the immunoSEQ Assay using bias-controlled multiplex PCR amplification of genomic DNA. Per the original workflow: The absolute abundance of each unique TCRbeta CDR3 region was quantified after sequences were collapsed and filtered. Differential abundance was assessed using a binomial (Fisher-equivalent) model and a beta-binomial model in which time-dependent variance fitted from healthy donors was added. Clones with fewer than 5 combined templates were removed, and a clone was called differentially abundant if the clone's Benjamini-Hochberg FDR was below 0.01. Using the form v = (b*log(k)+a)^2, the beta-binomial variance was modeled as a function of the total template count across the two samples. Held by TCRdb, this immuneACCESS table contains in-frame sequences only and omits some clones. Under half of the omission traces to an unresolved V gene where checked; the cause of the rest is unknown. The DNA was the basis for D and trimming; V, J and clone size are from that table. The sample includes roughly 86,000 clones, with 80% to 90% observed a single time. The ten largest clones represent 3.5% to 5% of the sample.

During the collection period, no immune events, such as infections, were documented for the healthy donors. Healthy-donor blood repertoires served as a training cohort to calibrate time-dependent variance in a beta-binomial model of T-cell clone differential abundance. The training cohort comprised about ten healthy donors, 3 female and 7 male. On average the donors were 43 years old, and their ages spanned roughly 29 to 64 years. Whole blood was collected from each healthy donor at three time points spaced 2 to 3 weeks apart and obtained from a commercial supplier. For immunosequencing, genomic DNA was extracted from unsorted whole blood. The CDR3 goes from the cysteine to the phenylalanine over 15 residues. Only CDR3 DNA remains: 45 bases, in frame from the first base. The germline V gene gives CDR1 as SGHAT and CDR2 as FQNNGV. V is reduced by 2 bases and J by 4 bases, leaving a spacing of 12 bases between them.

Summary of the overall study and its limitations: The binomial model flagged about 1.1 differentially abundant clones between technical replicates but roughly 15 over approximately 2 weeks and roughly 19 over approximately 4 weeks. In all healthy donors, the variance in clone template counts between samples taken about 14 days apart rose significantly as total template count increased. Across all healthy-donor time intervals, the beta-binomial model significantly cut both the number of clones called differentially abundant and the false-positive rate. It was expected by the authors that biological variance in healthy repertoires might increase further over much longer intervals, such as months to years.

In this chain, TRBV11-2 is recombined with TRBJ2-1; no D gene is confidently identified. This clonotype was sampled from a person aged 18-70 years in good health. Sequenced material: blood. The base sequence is TGTGCCAGCAGCTTACGCGTAAGCCCTTACAATGAGCAGTTCTTC. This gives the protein CASSLRVSPYNEQFF.